This T cell receptor (beta chain) comes out of a study of graft-versus-host responses after intestinal transplantation (TCRdb year 2021). For context, the study as a whole: The transplants that recipients got were multivisceral, liver-intestinal, or isolated intestinal. Every recipient was given anti-thymocyte globulin induction, then maintenance tacrolimus and steroids for 3 to 4 years. Graft-versus-host and host-versus-graft alloreactive T cell clones were tracked in the graft, circulation and bone marrow after intestinal transplantation using bulk TCR-beta CDR3 sequencing. Alloreactive clones were identified by sequencing pre-transplant mixed lymphocyte reaction products and comparing these products with unstimulated pre-transplant donor and recipient T cells. Of the roughly 23 intestinal transplant recipients enrolled in the cohort, one of whom was a retransplant, a few patients without pretransplant specimens were excluded. Donor T cell macrochimerism was defined as a peak of at least 4% donor T cells among recipient peripheral blood mononuclear cells. Rather than going through the commercial service, samples from a few later patients were sequenced in-house on an Illumina MiSeq and processed with MiXCR. The study at large found these results: The conclusions were limited by the relatively low number and heterogeneity of the intestinal transplant patients. Patients with donor T cell macrochimerism had high GvH to HvG T cell clonal ratios in their allografts. Early after transplant, peak levels of circulating GvH clones were found to be associated with declines in HvG clones. GvH clones were detected in recipient bone marrow, and some appeared earlier in ileal mucosa or blood, consistent with an intestinal mucosal origin.

Concerning this clone: What this receptor recognizes is not known. Base qualities were left out, and no much larger clone turns up one base away.

Libraries came from the immunoSEQ multiplex PCR assay. For most patients, genomic DNA was isolated with the Qiagen DNeasy Blood and Tissue Kit and shipped frozen to Adaptive Biotechnologies for TCR sequencing. High-throughput TCR-beta CDR3 sequencing of genomic DNA from most patients was performed by Adaptive Biotechnologies. On the study's bioinformatics: TCR sequencing data were retrieved from Adaptive's ImmunoSEQ software for roughly 20 patients, whereas a few other patients were processed with MiXCR and VDJtools. To correct CD4 versus CD8 sorting errors, sequences present in both subsets at a frequency ratio below 5:1 were removed. Because the origin of CDR3 nucleotide sequences shared between donor and recipient could not be assigned, those sequences were removed. To be classed as alloreactive, a clone needed at least 2-fold expansion over unstimulated cells and a minimum CFSE-low frequency of 0.002% (template counts) or 0.001% (read counts). A clone was considered mappable if detected in the sequenced pre-transplant spleen, lymph node, or MLR CFSE-low populations of the donor or recipient. Cumulative frequency of alloreactive clones was calculated as a percentage of all sequences weighted by copy number. The table comes from immuneACCESS by way of TCRdb, which keeps in-frame sequences with V and J called. Part of the clones is missing from these tables; in studies checked, under half for an unresolved V gene and the rest for unknown reasons. V, J and clone size are taken as reported in that table, and D and trimming were inferred from the DNA itself. The sample table contains roughly 81,000 clones; only one count was recorded for around 84% of them. 0.65% to 0.95% of the sample lies in the top ten.

Clipping removes 7 bases from V and 4 bases from J, with 9 as the unmatched junction base count. Its CDR3 holds 15 amino acids, cysteine through phenylalanine. Kept here is only the CDR3 DNA, which spans 45 bases and is read in frame from base 1. CDR1 and CDR2 are read off the germline V gene as SGHAT and FQNNGV. Interpreted using the paper, the time point label stands for: cells obtained before transplantation from donor or recipient. CD3+CD4+ and CD3+CD8+ populations were FACS-sorted from unstimulated pre-transplant donor and recipient cells taken from spleen or lymph nodes. This TCR was recovered from a human donor who received an intestinal transplant. Here the chain combines TRBV11-2 and TRBJ2-3; TRBD2 matches 9 bases in the middle. This specimen was unstimulated CD4+ T cells sorted from spleen or lymph node cells, taken before intestinal transplant. The CDR3 region: CASTPRTSVADTQYF. The nucleotide sequence is given as TGTGCCAGCACCCCGAGGACTAGCGTCGCAGATACGCAGTATTTT. Reference TRBV11-2 and TRBJ2-3 genes cover what lies past the CDR3, so the full variable domain is EAGVAQSPRYKIIEKRQSVAFWCNPISGHATLYWYQQILGQGPKLLIQFQNNGVVDDSQLPKDRFSAERLKGVDSTLKIQPAKLEDSAVYLCASTPRTSVADTQYFGPGTRLTVL.